This is a list of T cell receptor beta chains from one sample in a study of T cell responses to AZD1222 COVID-19 vaccine. Measured with immunoSEQ multiplex PCR; TCRdb has only the in-frame clones, and not every one. The sample consists of approximately 150,000 clones, roughly 88% of them appearing once. Sequenced here: peripheral blood, sampled 28 days after the second AZD1222 dose. Receptors were obtained from an adult who received the AZD1222 COVID-19 vaccine. The CDR3 runs from the conserved cysteine through the conserved F or W. Each record gives: V gene, clone size, CDR3 protein. Part of the rows lack a size; the others show once, few, many or a class for expanded clones.

V gene: TRBV19
clone size: -
CDR3 protein: CASDRGSYNSPLHF

V gene: TRBV6-1
clone size: -
CDR3 protein: CASSEAGGLAKNIQYF

V gene: TRBV7-8
clone size: -
CDR3 protein: CASSPYRVSGNTIYF

V gene: TRBV5-1
clone size: -
CDR3 protein: CASSLTGAQANEKLFF

V gene: TRBV5-1
clone size: -
CDR3 protein: CASSISPGHLNTGELFF

V gene: TRBV7-2
clone size: -
CDR3 protein: CASSFNDKGYGYTF

V gene: TRBV29-1
clone size: -
CDR3 protein: CSVTRGSGLAGGTDTQYF

V gene: TRBV5-1
clone size: -
CDR3 protein: CASSRTSGARETQYF

V gene: TRBV2
clone size: -
CDR3 protein: CASSRDRGGDEQFF

V gene: TRBV18
clone size: -
CDR3 protein: CASSPPGLAGRTGELFF

V gene: TRBV14
clone size: -
CDR3 protein: CASSLQGRDQPQHF

V gene: TRBV5-6
clone size: -
CDR3 protein: CASSSTMFMNTEAFF

V gene: TRBV30
clone size: -
CDR3 protein: CAWADSSTGELFF

V gene: TRBV12-1
clone size: -
CDR3 protein: CASSPTLGQGSYNEQFF

V gene: TRBV27
clone size: -
CDR3 protein: CASSWGSLETQYF

V gene: TRBV2
clone size: -
CDR3 protein: CASTREGGDSPLHF

V gene: TRBV6-5
clone size: -
CDR3 protein: CASSYTGLQNNEQFF

V gene: TRBV28
clone size: -
CDR3 protein: CASSMTEANIQYF

V gene: TRBV7-2
clone size: -
CDR3 protein: CASSLLARGEAFF

V gene: TRBV4-3
clone size: -
CDR3 protein: CASSPNPTGATNEKLFF

V gene: TRBV2
clone size: few
CDR3 protein: CASSEIAPTGTGEKLFF

V gene: TRBV29-1
clone size: -
CDR3 protein: CSGKAGTANTGELFF

V gene: TRBV28
clone size: -
CDR3 protein: CASSPGGSGRYEQYF

V gene: TRBV5-1
clone size: -
CDR3 protein: CASSLGQGDNQPQHF

V gene: TRBV19
clone size: -
CDR3 protein: CASSLQGGTGELFF

V gene: TRBV12-3/TRBV12-4
clone size: -
CDR3 protein: CASARLQGAQYF

V gene: TRBV25-1
clone size: -
CDR3 protein: CASSAERGLAGVYEQYF